One T cell receptor beta chain is described in this entry. What it binds is not known. The data stem from a study of blood T cells in healthy people across ages. General study results and limits: Both higher diversity and more naive CD4+ cells marked long-lived donors when set against aged donors.

Then a second PCR, running roughly 7 to 11 cycles, was carried out with a sample-barcoded 5' primer and a J-beta primer mix. One entry per CDR3 protein, called by TCRdb with MiXCR from the 5' RACE reads. This table has about 730,000 distinct CDR3 sequences, roughly 45% appearing once. In each sample, at least 7 million PBMCs were isolated. The total RNA that was extracted per sample amounted to at least 5 micrograms. The CDR3 runs to 14 residues. Germline CDR1 is LGHDT and CDR2 is YNNKEL (reference sequence). The chain uses TRBV3-1 and TRBJ2-5; possible D gene TRBD1, 6 bases. The J call may be wrong; the DNA end is better matched by TRBJ2-7. Sequencing was performed on blood. The clonotype originates from a woman aged 55-70 years in good health. In DNA form, the CDR3 reads TGTGCCAGCGGGCCCCGGGACACCAGCTACGAGCAGTACTTC. Its translation is CASGPRDTSYEQYF.